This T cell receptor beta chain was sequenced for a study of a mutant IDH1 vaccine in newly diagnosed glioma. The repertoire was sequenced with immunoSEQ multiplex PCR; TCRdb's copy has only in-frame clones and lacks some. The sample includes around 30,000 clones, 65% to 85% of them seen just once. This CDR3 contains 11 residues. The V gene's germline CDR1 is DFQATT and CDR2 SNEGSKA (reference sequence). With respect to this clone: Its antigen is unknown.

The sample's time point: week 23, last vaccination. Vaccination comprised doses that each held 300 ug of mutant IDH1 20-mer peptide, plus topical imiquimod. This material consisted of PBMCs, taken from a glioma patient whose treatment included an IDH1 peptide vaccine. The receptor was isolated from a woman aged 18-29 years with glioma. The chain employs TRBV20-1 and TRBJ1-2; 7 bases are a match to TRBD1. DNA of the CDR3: TGCGGAGGACAGGCCAACTATGGCTACACCTTC. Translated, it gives CGGQANYGYTF.